This T cell receptor (beta chain) was obtained from a study of CD8 T cells in ankylosing spondylitis. This clonotype was observed many times. What it recognizes is unknown. Researchers built TCR beta libraries using quantitative 5'-RACE with molecular barcodes. TCRdb independently ran MiXCR on the 5' RACE reads; one entry per CDR3 protein. The data hold fewer than 350,000 distinct CDR3 sequences, with 11% observed a single time. General observations from the study: Some of these motif variants have turned up before, in reports on reactive arthritis synovial fluid and blood.

The source is a female donor with ankylosing spondylitis or in good health (not recorded which). Material for sequencing was blood, either unsorted or a sorted T cell fraction (not recorded which).

The CDR3 loop reads CSARLVTSGNTIYF. The DNA of the CDR3 is TGCAGTGCCCGGCTTGTTACCTCTGGAAACACCATATATTTT. The rearrangement uses TRBV20-1 and TRBJ1-3, with D hard to call. Germline CDR1 and CDR2: DFQATT and SNEGSKA (reference sequence). Deletions cut 6 bases from V and 0 bases from J, with 12 bases between. This CDR3 has 14 residues.